The rows below give T cell receptor beta chains drawn from one sample of a study of T cell responses to AZD1222 COVID-19 vaccine. The repertoire was sequenced with immunoSEQ multiplex PCR; TCRdb's copy has only in-frame clones and lacks some. This table has 100,000 to 120,000 clones, about 85% appearing once. This sample comprised peripheral blood, obtained on day 0 of AZD1222 vaccination. The origin of the receptors is an adult in good health. CDR3s include the opening cysteine and the closing phenylalanine or tryptophan. D genes are given only for firm matches. Where a row states a size, it is once, few, many or the class of an expanded clone; other rows omit it.

v_call: TRBV30
d_call: NA
j_call: TRBJ1-2
clone_size: NA
cdr3_nt: TGTGCCTGGAGCTGGGCTGTCTATGGCTACACCTTC
cdr3_aa: CAWSWAVYGYTF

v_call: TRBV30
d_call: NA
j_call: TRBJ1-6
clone_size: NA
cdr3_nt: TGTGCCTGGAGGGGGACAAGGTATTCACCCCTCCACTTT
cdr3_aa: CAWRGTRYSPLHF

v_call: TRBV20-1
d_call: TRBD2
j_call: TRBJ2-2
clone_size: NA
cdr3_nt: TGCAGTGCTAGTCCGGCGGGGGATCACGGGGCCGGGGAGCTGTTTTTT
cdr3_aa: CSASPAGDHGAGELFF

v_call: TRBV15
d_call: TRBD1
j_call: TRBJ2-7
clone_size: once
cdr3_nt: TGTGCCACCAGCAGTGGGACAGGGATTAACTACGAGCAGTACTTC
cdr3_aa: CATSSGTGINYEQYF

v_call: TRBV2
d_call: NA
j_call: TRBJ2-1
clone_size: once
cdr3_nt: TGTGCCAGCAGTGAACTAAGGGACAATGAGCAGTTCTTC
cdr3_aa: CASSELRDNEQFF

v_call: TRBV4-1
d_call: NA
j_call: TRBJ1-5
clone_size: NA
cdr3_nt: TGCGCCAGCAGCCCTCGGGAGGGCAATCAGCCCCAGCATTTT
cdr3_aa: CASSPREGNQPQHF

v_call: TRBV11-3
d_call: TRBD2
j_call: TRBJ2-1
clone_size: once
cdr3_nt: TGTGCCAGCAGCATACAGGGACTAGCGAACTACAATGAGCAGTTCTTC
cdr3_aa: CASSIQGLANYNEQFF

v_call: TRBV11-2
d_call: NA
j_call: TRBJ1-1
clone_size: NA
cdr3_nt: TGTGCCAGCAGCCTCCCGGTAGCTAGGGGTGGGTACACTGAAGCTTTCTTT
cdr3_aa: CASSLPVARGGYTEAFF

v_call: TRBV7-9
d_call: NA
j_call: TRBJ1-1
clone_size: NA
cdr3_nt: TGTGCCAGCAGCTTTACAGCCTGGGGCACTGAAGCTTTCTTT
cdr3_aa: CASSFTAWGTEAFF

v_call: TRBV11-1
d_call: NA
j_call: TRBJ2-3
clone_size: NA
cdr3_nt: TGTGCCAGCAGACTGGGGCGGGGTGCAGATACGCAGTATTTT
cdr3_aa: CASRLGRGADTQYF

v_call: TRBV3-1/TRBV3-2
d_call: NA
j_call: TRBJ2-1
clone_size: NA
cdr3_nt: TGTGCCAGCAGCCTCCTCGGTAGCGAGCAGTTCTTC
cdr3_aa: CASSLLGSEQFF

v_call: TRBV19
d_call: NA
j_call: TRBJ1-2
clone_size: NA
cdr3_nt: TGTGCCAGTAGTATGGGTCCAGTATTCGGTGGCTACACCTTC
cdr3_aa: CASSMGPVFGGYTF

v_call: TRBV7-9
d_call: TRBD1
j_call: TRBJ1-1
clone_size: NA
cdr3_nt: TGTGCCAGCAGCTTACAGGGGGCGGATGAAGCTTTCTTT
cdr3_aa: CASSLQGADEAFF

v_call: TRBV6-5
d_call: NA
j_call: TRBJ2-3
clone_size: NA
cdr3_nt: TGTGCCAGCAGGGCAGATACGCAGTATTTT
cdr3_aa: CASRADTQYF

v_call: TRBV5-1
d_call: TRBD2
j_call: TRBJ2-1
clone_size: NA
cdr3_nt: TGCGCCAGCAGCTACGAGCGGGGGGACCCCCGGAGACCCTACAATGAGCAGTTCTTC
cdr3_aa: CASSYERGDPRRPYNEQFF

v_call: TRBV30
d_call: NA
j_call: TRBJ1-3
clone_size: few
cdr3_nt: TGTGCCTGGAGTGGCCGGGACGGTGGAAACACCATATATTTT
cdr3_aa: CAWSGRDGGNTIYF

v_call: TRBV19
d_call: NA
j_call: TRBJ1-1
clone_size: NA
cdr3_nt: TGTGCCAGTAGTATAGGGTCAGGGGCGGCCACTGAAGCTTTCTTT
cdr3_aa: CASSIGSGAATEAFF

v_call: TRBV19
d_call: NA
j_call: TRBJ2-3
clone_size: once
cdr3_nt: TGTGCCAGTAGTACCCGCCGCGTCGGGCCTACAGATACGCAGTATTTT
cdr3_aa: CASSTRRVGPTDTQYF

v_call: TRBV5-1
d_call: NA
j_call: TRBJ2-3
clone_size: NA
cdr3_nt: TGCGCCAGCAGCCAGCTGGGCGGATTCACAGATACGCAGTATTTT
cdr3_aa: CASSQLGGFTDTQYF

v_call: TRBV5-8
d_call: NA
j_call: TRBJ1-5
clone_size: NA
cdr3_nt: TGTGCCAGCAGCTTGTCAGTCGTCGGGGGTAATCAGCCCCAGCATTTT
cdr3_aa: CASSLSVVGGNQPQHF

v_call: TRBV24-1
d_call: NA
j_call: TRBJ2-3
clone_size: NA
cdr3_nt: TGTGCCACCAGTTTATCGGGGATGGGAGATACGCAGTATTTT
cdr3_aa: CATSLSGMGDTQYF

v_call: TRBV7-2
d_call: TRBD1
j_call: TRBJ1-2
clone_size: NA
cdr3_nt: TGTGCCAGCAGCCCCACTAGGACAGGGGTTAACTATGGCTACACCTTC
cdr3_aa: CASSPTRTGVNYGYTF

v_call: TRBV3-1/TRBV3-2
d_call: TRBD1
j_call: TRBJ1-2
clone_size: NA
cdr3_nt: TGTGCCAGCAGCCTGGGACAGGGGGACTATGGCTACACCTTC
cdr3_aa: CASSLGQGDYGYTF

v_call: TRBV11-3
d_call: NA
j_call: TRBJ2-2
clone_size: NA
cdr3_nt: TGTGCCAGCAGCTTAGAGGGCGTTGGGGAGCTGTTTTTT
cdr3_aa: CASSLEGVGELFF

v_call: TRBV11-2
d_call: NA
j_call: TRBJ2-5
clone_size: NA
cdr3_nt: TGTGCCAGCAGCTTAGATTACAGTAAAGAGACCCAGTACTTC
cdr3_aa: CASSLDYSKETQYF

v_call: TRBV7-9
d_call: TRBD1
j_call: TRBJ1-6
clone_size: NA
cdr3_nt: TGTGCCAGCAGCCCCACCCCCGGGACAGGGAGTTCACCCCTCCACTTT
cdr3_aa: CASSPTPGTGSSPLHF

v_call: TRBV5-6
d_call: NA
j_call: TRBJ1-5
clone_size: NA
cdr3_nt: TGTGCCAGCAGCTTGCGGTTCCAGCCCCAGCATTTT
cdr3_aa: CASSLRFQPQHF

v_call: TRBV14
d_call: NA
j_call: TRBJ1-6
clone_size: once
cdr3_nt: TGTGCCAGCAGCCAAGCGAGAAATTCACCCCTCCACTTT
cdr3_aa: CASSQARNSPLHF

v_call: TRBV24-1
d_call: NA
j_call: TRBJ2-5
clone_size: NA
cdr3_nt: TGTGCCACCAGTGACTCCAAGGGGTTGAAGACCCAGTACTTC
cdr3_aa: CATSDSKGLKTQYF

v_call: TRBV28
d_call: NA
j_call: TRBJ2-2
clone_size: NA
cdr3_nt: TGTGCCAGCAGCTATACCGGGGAGCTGTTTTTT
cdr3_aa: CASSYTGELFF

v_call: TRBV10-3
d_call: NA
j_call: TRBJ2-1
clone_size: NA
cdr3_nt: TGTGCCATCAGTGAGTCGACCGGCAGCAATGAGCAGTTCTTC
cdr3_aa: CAISESTGSNEQFF

v_call: TRBV27
d_call: TRBD2
j_call: TRBJ2-2
clone_size: NA
cdr3_nt: TGTGCCAGCAGTTTAGGCGGGAGCGGGAACACCGGGGAGCTGTTTTTT
cdr3_aa: CASSLGGSGNTGELFF

v_call: TRBV18
d_call: TRBD1
j_call: TRBJ1-2
clone_size: NA
cdr3_nt: TGTGCCAGCTCACCACCCCTCGTCGACAGGGACTCGGGATGGAGCTATGGCTACACCTTC
cdr3_aa: CASSPPLVDRDSGWSYGYTF

v_call: TRBV11-2
d_call: NA
j_call: TRBJ1-2
clone_size: NA
cdr3_nt: TGTGCCAGCAGCGGGCAGGGTTCGGTATACGGCTACACCTTC
cdr3_aa: CASSGQGSVYGYTF

v_call: TRBV11-3
d_call: NA
j_call: TRBJ2-3
clone_size: NA
cdr3_nt: TGTGCCAGCAGCTTCTCCGAAGTGGGAGCGCAAACTAGCACAGATACGCAGTATTTT
cdr3_aa: CASSFSEVGAQTSTDTQYF

v_call: TRBV5-6
d_call: NA
j_call: TRBJ1-1
clone_size: NA
cdr3_nt: TGTGCCAGCAGCTTGAGGGGGGTAGTCCACGGCACTGAAGCTTTCTTT
cdr3_aa: CASSLRGVVHGTEAFF

v_call: TRBV5-1
d_call: NA
j_call: TRBJ2-7
clone_size: NA
cdr3_nt: TGCGCCAGCAGCTTGGATGGGGTGTCCTACGAGCAGTACTTC
cdr3_aa: CASSLDGVSYEQYF

v_call: TRBV7-2
d_call: NA
j_call: TRBJ2-2
clone_size: NA
cdr3_nt: TGTGCCAGCAGCTCCCAAGTGATTGGCCCAGGGGAGCTGTTTTTT
cdr3_aa: CASSSQVIGPGELFF

v_call: TRBV6-2/TRBV6-3
d_call: NA
j_call: TRBJ2-2
clone_size: NA
cdr3_nt: TGTGCCAGCAGTTACCCCACCGGGGCAAACACCGGGGAGCTGTTTTTT
cdr3_aa: CASSYPTGANTGELFF

v_call: TRBV30
d_call: TRBD1
j_call: TRBJ1-4
clone_size: NA
cdr3_nt: TGTGCCTGGTCCCCGGGACAGGGGTTCGATGAAAAACTGTTTTTT
cdr3_aa: CAWSPGQGFDEKLFF

v_call: TRBV12-3/TRBV12-4
d_call: NA
j_call: TRBJ1-1
clone_size: NA
cdr3_nt: TGTGCCAGCAGTTTGACAGACCTTACTGAAGCTTTCTTT
cdr3_aa: CASSLTDLTEAFF

v_call: TRBV9
d_call: TRBD2
j_call: TRBJ2-7
clone_size: NA
cdr3_nt: TGTGCCAGCAGCGTATCCACTAGCGGACCATTATACGAGCAGTACTTC
cdr3_aa: CASSVSTSGPLYEQYF

v_call: TRBV11-2
d_call: NA
j_call: TRBJ2-7
clone_size: NA
cdr3_nt: TGTGCCAGCAGCTTATGGGAGCCCAGGGTCACCTACGAGCAGTACTTC
cdr3_aa: CASSLWEPRVTYEQYF

v_call: TRBV6-5
d_call: NA
j_call: TRBJ2-7
clone_size: NA
cdr3_nt: TGTGCCAGCAGGAAGGGGAGCTCCTACGAGCAGTACTTC
cdr3_aa: CASRKGSSYEQYF

v_call: TRBV28
d_call: TRBD1
j_call: TRBJ2-5
clone_size: NA
cdr3_nt: TGTGCCAGCAGTTTTGACAGGGATTTCCAAGAGACCCAGTACTTC
cdr3_aa: CASSFDRDFQETQYF

v_call: TRBV28
d_call: NA
j_call: TRBJ1-1
clone_size: NA
cdr3_nt: TGTGCCAGCAGTTTAGGCCCAACTGAAGCTTTCTTT
cdr3_aa: CASSLGPTEAFF

v_call: TRBV10-1
d_call: NA
j_call: TRBJ2-7
clone_size: NA
cdr3_nt: TGCGCCAGCAGTGAGTCAGCAGGGGCCTCCTACGAGCAGTACTTC
cdr3_aa: CASSESAGASYEQYF

v_call: TRBV5-5
d_call: NA
j_call: TRBJ2-1
clone_size: NA
cdr3_nt: TGTGCCAGCAGACGTTTGAGGGAATACAATGAGCAGTTCTTC
cdr3_aa: CASRRLREYNEQFF

v_call: TRBV25-1
d_call: TRBD1
j_call: TRBJ1-2
clone_size: once
cdr3_nt: TGTGCCAGCAGTGCCTCGACAGGGAACTATGGCTACACCTTC
cdr3_aa: CASSASTGNYGYTF

v_call: TRBV5-1
d_call: TRBD2
j_call: TRBJ2-7
clone_size: NA
cdr3_nt: TGCGCCAGCAGCTACGGGGGGGCCTACGAGCAGTACTTC
cdr3_aa: CASSYGGAYEQYF

v_call: TRBV19
d_call: NA
j_call: TRBJ1-2
clone_size: few
cdr3_nt: TGTGCCACTTCGACAGATACTTATGGCTACACCTTC
cdr3_aa: CATSTDTYGYTF

v_call: TRBV19
d_call: NA
j_call: TRBJ2-7
clone_size: NA
cdr3_nt: TGTGCCAGTAAGAAATCCCCGGGCTCCTACGAGCAGTACTTC
cdr3_aa: CASKKSPGSYEQYF

v_call: TRBV5-1
d_call: NA
j_call: TRBJ1-3
clone_size: NA
cdr3_nt: TGCGCCAGCAGCTTTGGGCCGGGAGCCTCTGGAAACACCATATATTTT
cdr3_aa: CASSFGPGASGNTIYF

v_call: TRBV9
d_call: NA
j_call: TRBJ1-4
clone_size: NA
cdr3_nt: TGTGCCAGCGGCGAGACCAATAATATACTGTTTTTT
cdr3_aa: CASGETNNILFF

v_call: TRBV7-8
d_call: NA
j_call: TRBJ1-4
clone_size: NA
cdr3_nt: TGTGCCAGCAGCTTATCCGGGCGACAGCCTAATGAAAAACTGTTTTTT
cdr3_aa: CASSLSGRQPNEKLFF

v_call: TRBV24-1
d_call: NA
j_call: TRBJ1-2
clone_size: NA
cdr3_nt: TGTGCCACCAGTGATCAGAGGGGCTCCTATGGCTACACCTTC
cdr3_aa: CATSDQRGSYGYTF

v_call: TRBV6-5
d_call: NA
j_call: TRBJ1-4
clone_size: NA
cdr3_nt: TGTGCCAGCAGTTACACTCCGACGGGCGGTGAAAAACTGTTTTTT
cdr3_aa: CASSYTPTGGEKLFF